This entry lists 26 T cell receptor beta chains sequenced from one sample in a study of response to subunit inactivated influenza vaccine. TCRdb ran MiXCR on the RT-PCR reads and lists one entry per CDR3 protein. The sample includes 860,000 or so distinct CDR3 sequences, 21% of them seen just once. The sample in question was PBMCs from blood, obtained 4 to 6 days after vaccination. These receptor sequences come from a man in his forties or fifties who received an inactivated influenza vaccine.

In its sample, this clonotype was seen many times. V usage is TRBV12-3 or TRBV12-4 and J usage is TRBJ1-3, with unresolved D. The CDR3 totals 14 residues. V lost 5 bases to trimming and J lost 0 bases, with 8 bases between them. The CDR3 is CASSLDGSGNTIYF. The CDR3 DNA reads TGTGCCAGCAGTCTAGACGGCTCTGGAAACACCATATATTTT.

This clonotype showed up just a few times. The chain recombines TRBV12-3 or TRBV12-4 with TRBJ2-1, with a possible D match to TRBD2 (6 bases). The CDR3 covers 16 residues. The V gene lost 5 bases and the J gene lost 5 bases, with 19 bases spanning the gap. CDR3 protein: CASSPLMRGLHNEQFF. CDR3 coding DNA: TGTGCCAGCAGTCCGCTTATGCGGGGACTGCACAATGAGCAGTTCTTC.

This clonotype was seen more than once but under ten times. The chain uses TRBV7-6 and TRBJ2-1; 7 positions match TRBD2. The ends lost 0 bases at V and 0 bases at J; junction bases unmatched: 5. The germline V gene encodes CDR1 SGHVS and CDR2 FNYEAQ. The CDR3 runs 17 residues. The DNA for the CDR3 is TGTGCCAGCAGCTTAGCGCGACTAGCAGGCTCCTACAATGAGCAGTTCTTC. Its protein is CASSLARLAGSYNEQFF.

This clonotype was seen more than once but under ten times. The V gene is TRBV15, the J gene TRBJ2-7, with 8 bases lining up with TRBD1. The CDR3 sequence is 14 residues long. With 1 base clipped from V and 3 bases from J, the junction kept 2 bases outside the gene matches. The V gene's germline CDR1 is LNHNV and CDR2 YYDKDF (reference sequence). CDR3 amino acids: CATSRGGQDYEQYF. CDR3 coding DNA: TGTGCCACCAGCAGAGGGGGACAGGACTACGAGCAGTACTTC.

This clonotype was detected a few times. Written as DNA, the CDR3 is TGTGCCACCAAGGCCGGGAGGGCCGTCGGGGAGCTGTTTTTT. Protein: CATKAGRAVGELFF. The V and J genes are TRBV24-1 and TRBJ2-2; 8 nucleotides match TRBD2. The V gene end was trimmed by 8 bases and the J gene end by 7 bases; junction bases not matched to a gene: 8. CDR1 and CDR2 (germline): KGHDR, SFDVKD. The length of the CDR3 is 14 residues.

This clonotype was counted a few times. The chain employs TRBV11-2 and TRBJ2-2; 11 nucleotides line up with TRBD2. Looked up from germline, CDR1 is SGHAT and CDR2 is FQNNGV. With V trimmed by 1 base and J by 10 bases, 11 bases remained unmatched. The CDR3 consists of 17 residues. CDR3 DNA: TGTGCCAGCAGCTTAGTGGTAGCGGGGGGGCCTCAAATGGAGCTGTTTTTT. Its translation: CASSLVVAGGPQMELFF.

Only a few counts were recorded for this clonotype. This chain joins TRBV15 and TRBJ2-2; 7 bases map to TRBD2. Germline-derived CDR1 and CDR2 are LNHNV and YYDKDF (reference sequence). The junction had 8 bases not matched to a gene; V was cut back by 0 bases and J by 1 base. The CDR3 covers 18 residues. This chain's CDR3 is CATSRDGWEGRNTGELFF. DNA for the CDR3: TGTGCCACCAGCAGAGATGGATGGGAGGGCAGGAACACCGGGGAGCTGTTTTTT.

The chain has TRBV19 and TRBJ2-1; D is possibly TRBD2 (7 bases). Germline V CDR1 and CDR2: LNHDA, SQIVND (reference sequence). Trimming took 7 bases from V and 1 from J, leaving 14 bases between them. The CDR3 runs to 15 residues. This CDR3 is CASTPGRGSYNEQFF. As DNA, the CDR3 is TGTGCCAGTACCCCTGGGAGGGGGTCCTACAATGAGCAGTTCTTC.

The J gene is TRBJ1-3, the V gene TRBV12-3 or TRBV12-4; D ambiguous. Trimming removed 1 base at V and 3 bases at J, with 7 bases between. CDR3 length equals 14 residues. The CDR3 loop is CASSLVGYGNTIYF. In nucleotides, the CDR3 is TGTGCCAGCAGTTTAGTGGGTTATGGAAACACCATATATTTT.

This chain connects TRBV3-1 to TRBJ2-1; tentatively, D is TRBD2 (5 bases). Germline V gene data show CDR1 as LGHDT and CDR2 as YNNKEL (reference sequence). Between the trimmed V and J ends, which lost 5 bases and 5 bases, there was a span of 16 bases. The length of the CDR3 is 15 residues. The CDR3 region is CASSSQGIGNNEQFF. The CDR3 bases are TGTGCCAGCAGCTCCCAAGGGATCGGGAACAATGAGCAGTTCTTC.

This clonotype was detected only a few times. This chain connects TRBV7-9 to TRBJ2-1; possible D gene TRBD2, 7 bases. This CDR3 spans 15 amino acids. V shed 6 bases and J shed 8 bases, with 20 bases lying between them. Germline V CDR1 and CDR2: SEHNR, FQNEAQ (reference sequence). Here the CDR3 DNA reads TGTGCCAGCAGTCATGGGGGCGGGAGATTGTATGAGCAGTTCTTC. This sequence encodes CASSHGGGRLYEQFF.

This chain connects TRBV29-1 to TRBJ2-3; possible D gene TRBD2, 5 bases. The CDR3 has 13 residues. Deletions cut 2 bases from V and 3 bases from J, with 9 bases between. Germline V CDR1 and CDR2: SQVTM, ANQGSEA. The CDR3: CSVERTATDTQYF. The CDR3 DNA reads as TGCAGCGTTGAAAGGACTGCGACAGATACGCAGTATTTT.

The rearrangement links TRBV7-2 to TRBJ2-7; 8 positions match TRBD1. The germline gives CDR1 SGHTA, CDR2 FQGNSA. The CDR3 length is 14 residues. The V and J ends lost 4 bases and 9 bases, in that order; junction bases with no gene match: 11. The CDR3 reads CASSSAGGGWGQYF. CDR3 in DNA: TGTGCCAGCAGCTCAGCAGGGGGCGGATGGGGGCAGTACTTC.

This clonotype was seen a few times. J is TRBJ1-4 and V is TRBV7-2; 7 bases map to TRBD1. The CDR3 extends over 15 amino acids. In germline, CDR1 is SGHTA, CDR2 FQGNSA. The V and J ends lost 3 bases and 4 bases, in that order; junction bases with no gene match: 5. CDR3 DNA: TGTGCCAGCAGCTTGGCGACAGGGATTAATGAAAAACTGTTTTTT. Protein: CASSLATGINEKLFF.

The rearrangement uses TRBV29-1 and TRBJ2-5; unclear D gene. CDR1 and CDR2 (germline): SQVTM, ANQGSEA. V was cut by 5 bases and J by 2 bases, with 9 bases left in between. CDR3 length: 12 residues. The CDR3 is CSVSPQQETQYF. The CDR3, as DNA: TGCAGCGTTTCGCCCCAGCAAGAGACCCAGTACTTC.

This clonotype was detected a few times. J is TRBJ2-7 and V is TRBV4-3; TRBD1 might be the D (5 bases). Germline V gene sequence: CDR1 LGHNA, CDR2 YSLEER. The CDR3 is 15 amino acids. V dropped 1 base and J dropped 3 bases, with 13 bases sitting between them. The CDR3 protein is CASSQAQGPFYEQYF. The CDR3 region has the DNA TGCGCCAGCAGCCAAGCGCAGGGCCCCTTCTACGAGCAGTACTTC.

The J gene is TRBJ2-1, the V gene TRBV6-1; 9 bases agree with TRBD1. Looked up from germline, CDR1 is MNHNS and CDR2 is SASEGT. The CDR3 extends over 13 amino acids. Trimming removed 7 bases from V and 8 bases from J; junction bases left unmatched: 6. As DNA, the CDR3 is TGTGCCAGCACCCTCACAGGGGGCGATGAGCAGTTCTTC. Its protein product is CASTLTGGDEQFF.

This chain uses TRBV6-2 or TRBV6-3 with TRBJ1-1; TRBD1 matches 7 bases. Germline CDR1 reads MNHEY; CDR2 reads SVGEGT. After removal of 6 bases from V and 6 bases from J, the junction contained 7 bases not matched to a gene. CDR3 length equals 13 residues. In DNA form, the CDR3 reads TGTGCCAGCAGAGACAGGGTTGACGCTGAAGCTTTCTTT. Amino acid sequence: CASRDRVDAEAFF.

This clonotype showed up many times. The J gene is TRBJ2-7, the V gene TRBV7-2; 7 nucleotides agree with TRBD1. V lost 4 bases, J lost 2 bases, and 5 bases stayed unmatched. There are 14 residues in the CDR3. Germline V gene data show CDR1 as SGHTA and CDR2 as FQGNSA. DNA of the CDR3: TGTGCCAGCAGCTCCCGGGACAGAGCCTACGAGCAGTACTTC. Amino acids: CASSSRDRAYEQYF.

The chain is built from TRBV20-1 and TRBJ2-7; D not certain. CDR1 is DFQATT and CDR2 is SNEGSKA in the germline V gene (reference sequence). V lost 3 bases, J lost 0 bases, and 6 bases lay in between. This CDR3 is 12 amino acids long. CDR3 amino acids: CSASHSSYEQYF. The CDR3 coding sequence is TGCAGTGCTAGTCACAGCTCCTACGAGCAGTACTTC.

The rearrangement uses TRBV28 and TRBJ2-7; 7 nucleotides line up with TRBD1. The germline V gene encodes CDR1 MDHEN and CDR2 SYDVKM. V gave up 7 bases and J gave up 2 bases; unmatched junction bases: 5. The CDR3 has 13 residues. Here the CDR3 DNA reads TGTGCCAGCATGGGACAGCCCACCTACGAGCAGTACTTC. This codes for CASMGQPTYEQYF.

V is TRBV11-1 and J is TRBJ2-6; D is unclear. V dropped 2 bases and J dropped 0 bases, with 14 bases sitting between them. From germline, CDR1 is SGHAT and CDR2 FQDESV (reference sequence). This CDR3 region has 18 residues. The CDR3, as DNA: TGTGCCAGCAGCTTAATCGGCCTAAATATCTCTGGGGCCAACGTCCTGACTTTC. Translating it yields CASSLIGLNISGANVLTF.

This clonotype was detected only a few times. The chain's CDR3 is CASSQKTGGISFETQYF. The CDR3 region has the DNA TGTGCCAGCAGCCAGAAGACAGGGGGAATTTCGTTTGAGACCCAGTACTTC. The genes are TRBV3-1 and TRBJ2-5, with 9 bases lining up with TRBD1. V trimming: 3 bases; J trimming: 5 bases; junction bases outside the gene matches: 13. This CDR3 is built from 17 residues. Looked up from germline, CDR1 is LGHDT and CDR2 is YNNKEL (reference sequence).

The chain carries TRBV20-1 and TRBJ2-2; 7 nucleotides match TRBD1. In germline, CDR1 is DFQATT, CDR2 SNEGSKA (reference sequence). The CDR3 loop spans 16 amino acids. V lost 5 bases and J lost 5; bases outside the gene matches: 14. The CDR3 nucleotides read TGCAGTGCTCCTCAACCACTAAACAGGGGAACCGGGGAGCTGTTTTTT. Translating gives CSAPQPLNRGTGELFF.

This clonotype was found a few times. The chain combines TRBV10-3 with TRBJ2-2; 8 bases line up with TRBD1. Trimming cost V 9 bases and J 5 bases; bases outside gene matches: 8. The CDR3 has 14 amino acids. Germline loops: CDR1 ENHRY, CDR2 SYGVKD. The CDR3 bases are TGTGCCATTGGACAGGGAGTTCGAACCGGGGAGCTGTTTTTT. It yields the protein CAIGQGVRTGELFF.

This clonotype has only a few counts. This chain uses TRBV9 with TRBJ1-6; D unresolved. Germline V CDR1 and CDR2: SGDLS, YYNGEE. Trimming stripped 4 bases from V and 6 bases from J, with 17 bases between. The CDR3 spans 16 residues. DNA for the CDR3: TGTGCCAGCAGCCCCGACCCCACAGCAACTAATTCACCCCTCCACTTT. Translated, it gives CASSPDPTATNSPLHF. The entire variable domain, with the rest obtained from reference TRBV9 and TRBJ1-6, is as follows: DSGVTQTPKHLITATGQRVTLRCSPRSGDLSVYWYQQSLDQGLQFLIQYYNGEERAKGNILERFSAQQFPDLHSELNLSSLELGDSALYFCASSPDPTATNSPLHFGNGTRLTVT.